Detailed here is one TCR beta chain. The target antigen is unknown. The V end lost 5 bases, the J end lost 3 bases, and 10 bases lay between the germline ends. CDR1 SGHVS and CDR2 FQNEAQ come from the germline V gene. This CDR3 region has 13 residues. Time point in this sample: week 35, safety follow-up. Each dose of the vaccine consisted of 300 ug of mutant IDH1 20-mer peptide, with topical imiquimod. Patients carried new grade 3 or 4 IDH1-mutant astrocytomas lacking nuclear ATRX. The repertoire was sequenced with immunoSEQ multiplex PCR; TCRdb's copy has only in-frame clones and lacks some. The table records roughly 52,000 clones, roughly 80% of them present only once. The record originates from a study of a mutant IDH1 vaccine in newly diagnosed glioma. Study details: At week 47 came visit V13, while visit V12 had come at week 35.

General study points: Evidence of vaccine-induced immune responses was documented in nearly 95% of patients.

The chain employs TRBV7-8 and TRBJ1-1; D is ambiguous. The source is a woman between 18 and 30 years old with glioma. Material: PBMCs, obtained from a glioma patient whose treatment included an IDH1 peptide vaccine. CDR3 sequence: CASSPNWDTEAFF. The CDR3 nucleotides are TGTGCCAGCAGCCCCAACTGGGACACTGAAGCTTTCTTT.